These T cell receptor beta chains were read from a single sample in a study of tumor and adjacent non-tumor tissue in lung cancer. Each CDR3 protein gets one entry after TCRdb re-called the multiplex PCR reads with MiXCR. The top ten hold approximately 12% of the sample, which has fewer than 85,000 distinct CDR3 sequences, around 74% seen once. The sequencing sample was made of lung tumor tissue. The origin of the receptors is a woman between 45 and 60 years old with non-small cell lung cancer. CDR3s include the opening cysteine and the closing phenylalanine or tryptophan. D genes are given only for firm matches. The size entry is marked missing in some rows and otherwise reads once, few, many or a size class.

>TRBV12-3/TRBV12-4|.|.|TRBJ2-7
TGTGCCAGCGGTTTAGACCCCAGTCCCACCTACGAGCAGTACTTC
CASGLDPSPTYEQYF
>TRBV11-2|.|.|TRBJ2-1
TGTGTCAGCAGCTTAGGATCTAACGGGAATCATGAGCAGTTCTTC
CVSSLGSNGNHEQFF
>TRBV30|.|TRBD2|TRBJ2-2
TGTGTCTGGATTGTACTAGCGGGAGGGCCCGGGGAGCTGTTTTTT
CVWIVLAGGPGELFF
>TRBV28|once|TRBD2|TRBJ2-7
TGTGCCAAGAGGACTAGCAGGATCTACGAGCAGTACTTC
CAKRTSRIYEQYF
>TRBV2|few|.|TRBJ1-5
TGTGCCAGTAGACAGGCCATTAGCAATCAGCCCCAGCATTTT
CASRQAISNQPQHF
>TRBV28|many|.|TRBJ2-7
TGTGCCAGCGGGCCCTACTACGAGCAGTACTTC
CASGPYYEQYF
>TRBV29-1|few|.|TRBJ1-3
TGCAGCGCTGCGAACTCTGGAAACACCATATATTTT
CSAANSGNTIYF
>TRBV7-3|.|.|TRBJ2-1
TGTGCCAACAGTTTAAGAGGACCGGATCAGGGGTACAATGAGCAGTTCTTC
CANSLRGPDQGYNEQFF
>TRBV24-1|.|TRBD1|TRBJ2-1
TGTGCCACCAGCCCGATTGGACAGGACTACAATGAGCAGTTCTTC
CATSPIGQDYNEQFF
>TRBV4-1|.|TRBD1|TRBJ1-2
TGCGCCAGCAGTCAACCCGGGACAGGGGAGGACGTCCATGGCTACACCTTC
CASSQPGTGEDVHGYTF
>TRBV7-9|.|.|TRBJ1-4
TGTGTCAGTAGCTTAGTCGGGACTAATGAAAAACTGTTTTTT
CVSSLVGTNEKLFF
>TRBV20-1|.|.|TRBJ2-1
TGCAGTGTTTCAACTAGTGGGAGGAACAATGAGCAGTTCTTC
CSVSTSGRNNEQFF
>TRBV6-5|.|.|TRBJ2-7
TGTGCCAGCATGGCGATCCTCTCCGAGCACTACTTC
CASMAILSEHYF
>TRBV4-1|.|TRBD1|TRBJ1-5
TGCGCCAGCAGCCAAGCACCTTCGAGGACAGGGGACATTCAGCCCCAACATTTT
CASSQAPSRTGDIQPQHF